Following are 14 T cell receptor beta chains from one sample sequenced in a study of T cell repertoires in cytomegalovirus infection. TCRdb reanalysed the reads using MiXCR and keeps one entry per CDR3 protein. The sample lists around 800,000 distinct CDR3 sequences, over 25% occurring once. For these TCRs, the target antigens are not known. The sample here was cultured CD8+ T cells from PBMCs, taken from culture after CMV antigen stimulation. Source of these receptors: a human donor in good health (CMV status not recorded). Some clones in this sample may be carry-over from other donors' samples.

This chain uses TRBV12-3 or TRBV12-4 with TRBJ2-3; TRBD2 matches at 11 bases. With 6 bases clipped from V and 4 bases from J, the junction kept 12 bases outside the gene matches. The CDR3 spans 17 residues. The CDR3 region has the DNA TGTGCCAGCAGCCTCCCGGCTAGCGGGGGGATGGCAGATACGCAGTATTTT. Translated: CASSLPASGGMADTQYF.

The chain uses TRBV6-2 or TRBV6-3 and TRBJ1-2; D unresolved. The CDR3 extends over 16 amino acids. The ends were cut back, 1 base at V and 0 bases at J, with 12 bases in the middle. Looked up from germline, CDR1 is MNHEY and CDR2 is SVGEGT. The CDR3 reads CASSYFRRSSNYGYTF. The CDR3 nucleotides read TGTGCCAGCAGTTACTTTCGGAGATCTTCTAACTATGGCTACACCTTC.

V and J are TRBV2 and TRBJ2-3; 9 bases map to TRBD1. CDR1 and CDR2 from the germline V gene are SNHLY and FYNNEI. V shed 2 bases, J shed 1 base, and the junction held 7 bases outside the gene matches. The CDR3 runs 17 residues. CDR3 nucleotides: TGTGCCAGCAGTGAATGGGGACAGGGTATGCGCACAGATACGCAGTATTTT. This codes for CASSEWGQGMRTDTQYF.

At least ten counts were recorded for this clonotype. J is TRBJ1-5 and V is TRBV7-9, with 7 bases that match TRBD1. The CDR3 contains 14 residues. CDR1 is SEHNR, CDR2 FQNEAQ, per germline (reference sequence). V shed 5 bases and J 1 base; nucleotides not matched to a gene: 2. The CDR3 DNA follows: TGTGCCAGCAGCCCGACAGGGAGCAATCAGCCCCAGCATTTT. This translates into CASSPTGSNQPQHF.

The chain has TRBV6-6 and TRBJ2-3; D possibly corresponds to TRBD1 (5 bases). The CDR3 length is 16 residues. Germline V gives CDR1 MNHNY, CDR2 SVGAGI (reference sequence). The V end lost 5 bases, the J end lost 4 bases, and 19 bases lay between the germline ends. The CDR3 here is CASSDRQRDSPDTQYF. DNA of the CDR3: TGTGCCAGCAGTGACCGACAGAGAGATTCGCCAGATACGCAGTATTTT.

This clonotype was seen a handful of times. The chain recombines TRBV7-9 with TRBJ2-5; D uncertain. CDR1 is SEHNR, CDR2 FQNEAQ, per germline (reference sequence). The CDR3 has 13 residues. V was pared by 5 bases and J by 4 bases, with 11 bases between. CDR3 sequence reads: CASSPPQRETQYF. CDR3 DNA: TGTGCCAGCAGCCCCCCCCAGCGAGAGACCCAGTACTTC.

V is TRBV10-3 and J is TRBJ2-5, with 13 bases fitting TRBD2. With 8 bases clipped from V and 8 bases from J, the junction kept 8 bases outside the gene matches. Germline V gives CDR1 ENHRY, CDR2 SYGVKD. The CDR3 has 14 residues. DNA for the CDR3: TGTGCCATCGCGGGGACTAGCGGGGCTGATACCCAGTACTTC. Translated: CAIAGTSGADTQYF.

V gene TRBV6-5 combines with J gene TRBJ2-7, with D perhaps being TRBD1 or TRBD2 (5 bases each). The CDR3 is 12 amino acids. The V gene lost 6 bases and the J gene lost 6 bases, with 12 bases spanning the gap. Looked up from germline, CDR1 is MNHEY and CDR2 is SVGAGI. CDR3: CASSPGTFEQYF. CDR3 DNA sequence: TGTGCCAGCAGCCCAGGGACGTTCGAGCAGTACTTC.

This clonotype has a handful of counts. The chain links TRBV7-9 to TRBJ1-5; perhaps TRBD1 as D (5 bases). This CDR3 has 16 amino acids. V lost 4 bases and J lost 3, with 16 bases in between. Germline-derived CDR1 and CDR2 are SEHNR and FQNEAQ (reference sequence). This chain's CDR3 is CASSSGATALNQPQHF. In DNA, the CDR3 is TGTGCCAGCAGCTCTGGGGCTACCGCACTCAATCAGCCCCAGCATTTT.

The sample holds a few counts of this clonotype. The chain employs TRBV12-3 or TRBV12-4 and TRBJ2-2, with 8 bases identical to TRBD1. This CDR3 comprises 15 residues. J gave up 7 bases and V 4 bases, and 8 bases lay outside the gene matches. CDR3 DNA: TGTGCCAGCAGTTACCCGACAGGGGTCGGCGGGGAGCTGTTTTTT. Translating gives CASSYPTGVGGELFF.

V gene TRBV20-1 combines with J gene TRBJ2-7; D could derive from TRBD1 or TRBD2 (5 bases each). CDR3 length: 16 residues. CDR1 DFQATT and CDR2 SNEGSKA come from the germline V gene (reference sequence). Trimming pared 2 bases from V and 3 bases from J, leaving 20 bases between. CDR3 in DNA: TGCAGTGCTAGACCCCCGTCCCCAGGGAGTGACTACGAGCAGTACTTC. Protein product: CSARPPSPGSDYEQYF.

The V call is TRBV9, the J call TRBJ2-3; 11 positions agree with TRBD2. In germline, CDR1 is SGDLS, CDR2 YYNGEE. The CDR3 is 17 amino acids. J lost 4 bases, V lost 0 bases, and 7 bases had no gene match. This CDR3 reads CASSVARLAGGSDTQYF. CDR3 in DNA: TGTGCCAGCAGCGTAGCCCGCCTAGCGGGGGGCTCAGATACGCAGTATTTT.

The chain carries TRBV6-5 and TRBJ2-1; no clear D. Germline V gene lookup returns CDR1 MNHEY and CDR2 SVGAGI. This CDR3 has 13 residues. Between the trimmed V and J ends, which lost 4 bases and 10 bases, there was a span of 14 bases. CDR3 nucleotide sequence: TGTGCCAGCAGTTTCTCACCTTCGCGGGAGCAGTTCTTC. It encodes CASSFSPSREQFF.

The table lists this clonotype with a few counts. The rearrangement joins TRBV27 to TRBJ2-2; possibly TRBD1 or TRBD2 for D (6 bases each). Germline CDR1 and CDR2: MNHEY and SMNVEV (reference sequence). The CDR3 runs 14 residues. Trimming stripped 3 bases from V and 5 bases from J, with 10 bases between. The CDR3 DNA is TGTGCCAGCAGTTTCAAGGGGGGAACCGGGGAGCTGTTTTTT. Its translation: CASSFKGGTGELFF.